This T cell receptor (beta chain) was sequenced for a study of blood T cell repertoires in COVID-19. Study-wide background: Material from acute and convalescent COVID-19 was sourced from the United States, Italy and Spain.

After removal of 0 bases from V and 5 bases from J, the junction contained 4 bases not matched to a gene. This CDR3 region has 15 residues. CDR1 SGHKS and CDR2 YYEKEE come from the germline V gene (reference sequence). Data came from immunoSEQ multiplex PCR; TCRdb stores just in-frame clones and leaves some out. There are 63,000 or so clones in the sample; over 80% occur only once, and about two fifths lies in the top ten. The rearrangement links TRBV5-5 to TRBJ1-5; the match to TRBD1 covers 8 bases. The source is a human donor in a cohort sampled during active COVID-19. Source material: peripheral blood. This CDR3 is CASSLGTGSHQPQHF. Written as DNA, the CDR3 is TGTGCCAGCAGCTTGGGGACAGGGAGTCATCAGCCCCAGCATTTT.